A selection of T cell receptor beta chains follows, all from one sample in a study of OX40 agonist ivuxolimab in advanced cancers. TCRdb keeps only in-frame clones here, not all; method: immunoSEQ multiplex PCR. The profile covers 100,000 or so clones, with under 95% appearing a single time and about 0.73% taken by the ten largest. Sample: CD4+ or CD8+ T cells sorted from blood, taken in a trial of the OX40 agonist ivuxolimab. The receptors here all came from an adult with an advanced solid tumor such as melanoma, head and neck, liver or kidney cancer. Each CDR3 is given with its conserved first and last residue. The D gene is left open where the match is weak. Size values are once, few and many counts, or a class for expanded clones, and some rows have none.

d_call clone_size v_call cdr3_aa
NA NA TRBV10-3 CAISERGQDTDTQYF
NA NA TRBV10-3 CAISEVTANTEAFF
TRBD1 NA TRBV6-5 CASRPDRVQETQYF
TRBD1 once TRBV5-1 CASSTGDRGLDGYTF
TRBD1 NA TRBV25-1 CASSELAGTGMNNEQFF
NA once TRBV11-3 CASSSLVHYEQYF
NA NA TRBV7-9 CASSPLLTGLAEAFF
NA NA TRBV30 CAWGTWGGEQYF
NA NA TRBV5-6 CASSLGRETEAFF
TRBD1 NA TRBV25-1 CASSETNRGQETQYF
TRBD2 NA TRBV7-2 CASSSPTSGPLEQYF
TRBD2 NA TRBV28 CASTLSGINTDTQYF
TRBD2 NA TRBV9 CASSVRTSGSVTQYF
TRBD1 NA TRBV5-1 CASNPGTGWSDTQYF
TRBD2 NA TRBV6-6 CASSVSGSGYNEQFF
TRBD1 NA TRBV7-9 CASSLGTGENTIYF
NA NA TRBV4-1 CASSLGQPLLRNTEAFF
TRBD2 NA TRBV14 CASSEGTSGRGAAETQYF
NA few TRBV6-5 CASSYRDTGELFF
NA NA TRBV6-5 CASRRATNEKLFF
NA NA TRBV12-5 CASGLVLDRYPSYEQYF
TRBD1 NA TRBV13 CASSSTGWGATNEKLFF
TRBD2 once TRBV15 CATSAGLAVAPLSTDTQYF
TRBD2 few TRBV5-1 CASSLTSGVYNEQFF
NA NA TRBV28 CASSRLARTRDTF
NA NA TRBV20-1 CSARNYEQYF
TRBD1 NA TRBV11-2 CASSLRGINTEAFF
NA NA TRBV7-2 CASSSNPGYGTDTQYF
TRBD1 NA TRBV30 CVSGQEAYGYTF
TRBD1 NA TRBV19 CASHRGQGTYGYTF
TRBD1 NA TRBV6-5 CASSLGQATEAFF
NA NA TRBV9 CASSLAYGVGNEQFF
TRBD1 NA TRBV5-5 CASSLWDRGNEKLFF
NA NA TRBV18 CASSPTQGGYTEAFF
TRBD2 NA TRBV6-1 CASSALRVAGGTDTQYF
NA NA TRBV7-3 CASSFSGVGGTQYF
NA NA TRBV7-9 CASSLDRLNGYTF
NA NA TRBV6-6 CASRRVQGGGYGYTF
TRBD2 NA TRBV5-1 CASSKTSGRTGELFF
NA NA TRBV28 CAIKKDGAGYTQYF
NA NA TRBV4-3 CASSQVPLPTYEQYF
NA NA TRBV27 CASSYRRWAEAITYEQYF
NA NA TRBV2 CASSADVAYEQYF
TRBD1 NA TRBV20-1 CSARTGEAFF
TRBD1 NA TRBV10-2 CASSWGQEDFGYTF
TRBD2 NA TRBV7-2 CASSLMRLAGGYEQYF